A selection of T cell receptor beta chains follows, all from one sample in a study of blood T cell repertoires in COVID-19. Only in-frame clones appear in the TCRdb table, and some are missing; sequencing was by immunoSEQ multiplex PCR. This table holds 65,000 to 85,000 clones, about three quarters found once. What was sequenced was peripheral blood. The receptor source for this set is a man in his fifties with active or convalescent COVID-19. The CDR3 runs from the conserved cysteine through the conserved F or W. The D gene is left open where the match is weak. Size is stated for part of the rows, as once, few or many counts, or as a class when the clone is expanded.

>TRBJ2-5|-|-|TRBV9
CASSAGGAGQETQYF
TGTGCCAGCAGCGCTGGGGGGGCAGGCCAAGAGACCCAGTACTTC
>TRBJ1-1|-|TRBD1|TRBV5-6
CASSPGQATEAFF
TGTGCCAGCAGCCCCGGACAGGCCACTGAAGCTTTCTTT
>TRBJ1-5|-|-|TRBV7-8
CASSLRLNQPQHF
TGTGCCAGCAGCTTACGACTGAATCAGCCCCAGCATTTT
>TRBJ2-1|medium-sized|-|TRBV6-1
CASSESRVEQFF
TGTGCCAGCAGTGAAAGTCGGGTTGAGCAGTTCTTC
>TRBJ1-2|-|TRBD1|TRBV5-1
CASSLSTGGKSGYTF
TGCGCCAGCAGCTTGTCAACAGGGGGCAAGAGCGGCTACACCTTC
>TRBJ2-3|-|TRBD1|TRBV6-5
CASRDRGTDTQYF
TGTGCCAGTAGGGACAGGGGGACAGATACGCAGTATTTT
>TRBJ1-5|-|-|TRBV19
CASSPLGKGNQPQHF
TGTGCCAGTAGCCCCCTCGGGAAGGGCAATCAGCCCCAGCATTTT
>TRBJ2-7|few|-|TRBV28
CASTDSSYEQYF
TGTGCCAGCACCGACAGCTCCTACGAGCAGTACTTC
>TRBJ1-3|few|TRBD1|TRBV30
CASSVGGAWGNTIYF
TGTGCCTCCTCCGTAGGGGGCGCTTGGGGAAACACCATATATTTT
>TRBJ2-1|-|TRBD1|TRBV5-1
CASSQDRGGPYNEQFF
TGCGCCAGCAGCCAGGACAGGGGGGGACCCTACAATGAGCAGTTCTTC
>TRBJ1-4|-|-|TRBV20-1
CSASDGSEGEKLFF
TGCAGTGCTAGTGATGGGTCCGAGGGTGAAAAACTGTTTTTT
>TRBJ2-3|-|-|TRBV30
CAWSVGDTQYF
TGTGCCTGGAGTGTCGGAGATACGCAGTATTTT
>TRBJ1-5|few|TRBD1|TRBV19
CASSISGGPSNQPQHF
TGTGCCAGTAGTATATCAGGGGGCCCTAGCAATCAGCCCCAGCATTTT
>TRBJ1-2|-|TRBD1|TRBV5-1
CASSFTGANGYTF
TGCGCCAGCAGCTTTACAGGGGCGAATGGCTACACCTTC
>TRBJ1-1|few|TRBD1|TRBV19
CASTGQGAGGAFF
TGTGCCAGTACGGGACAGGGGGCCGGCGGAGCTTTCTTT
>TRBJ2-1|-|-|TRBV6-2/TRBV6-3
CASSYFQRMEQFF
TGTGCCAGCAGTTACTTCCAGCGGATGGAGCAGTTCTTC
>TRBJ2-7|once|-|TRBV12-5
CASGLVSEQYF
TGTGCTAGTGGTTTGGTCTCCGAGCAGTACTTC
>TRBJ2-7|many|-|TRBV29-1
CSVASAYEQYF
TGCAGCGTTGCTAGTGCCTACGAGCAGTACTTC
>TRBJ1-5|few|-|TRBV30
CALGQSNSNQPQHF
TGTGCCCTAGGACAGTCAAATAGCAATCAGCCCCAGCATTTT
>TRBJ2-7|few|-|TRBV12-3/TRBV12-4
CASSRGYGQYF
TGTGCCAGCAGTCGAGGGTACGGGCAGTACTTC
>TRBJ2-1|-|TRBD2|TRBV3-1/TRBV3-2
CASSQDLLTSGFGIEQFF
TGTGCCAGCAGCCAAGATCTCCTGACTAGCGGGTTTGGAATTGAGCAGTTCTTC
>TRBJ1-6|-|TRBD1|TRBV5-4
CASSLGQGNSPLHF
TGTGCCAGCAGCCTAGGACAGGGAAATTCACCCCTCCACTTT
>TRBJ2-5|-|TRBD2|TRBV3-1/TRBV3-2
CASGAGGPETQYF
TGTGCCAGCGGGGCGGGGGGGCCCGAGACCCAGTACTTC
>TRBJ1-1|-|TRBD1|TRBV10-3
CAISGTGDGTEAFF
TGTGCCATCAGTGGTACAGGGGATGGGACTGAAGCTTTCTTT
>TRBJ1-4|few|-|TRBV9
CASSTTNEKLFF
TGTGCCAGCAGTACAACTAATGAAAAACTGTTTTTT
>TRBJ2-7|-|-|TRBV29-1
CSVLPDRSAYEQYF
TGCAGCGTTCTTCCAGACAGGTCGGCGTACGAGCAGTACTTC
>TRBJ1-3|-|TRBD1|TRBV2
CAGRTGGVGNTIYF
TGTGCCGGACGGACAGGGGGCGTTGGAAACACCATATATTTT
>TRBJ2-2|-|TRBD2|TRBV7-2
CASSFSGGANTGELFF
TGTGCCAGCAGCTTTAGCGGGGGGGCGAACACCGGGGAGCTGTTTTTT
>TRBJ1-2|once|-|TRBV19
CASTRPGLNYGYTF
TGTGCCAGTACTCGTCCCGGACTTAACTATGGCTACACCTTC
>TRBJ2-2|-|TRBD2|TRBV7-8
CASSLDRGTSGGADGELFF
TGTGCCAGCAGCTTAGATCGAGGGACTAGCGGGGGGGCCGACGGGGAGCTGTTTTTT
>TRBJ2-7|-|-|TRBV28
CASSTTGTEQYF
TGTGCCAGCAGCACGACAGGTACCGAGCAGTACTTC
>TRBJ1-2|-|-|TRBV19
CASSIPEHSYGYTF
TGTGCCAGTAGTATTCCGGAACACAGCTATGGCTACACCTTC
>TRBJ1-2|few|TRBD1|TRBV5-4
CASRPMGQGYGYTF
TGTGCCAGCAGGCCTATGGGACAGGGTTATGGCTACACCTTC
>TRBJ1-4|-|TRBD1|TRBV6-6
CASRRQGLEKLFF
TGTGCCAGCAGACGACAGGGCCTAGAAAAACTGTTTTTT
>TRBJ2-2|-|-|TRBV29-1
CSVEPRANTGELFF
TGCAGCGTTGAGCCCAGGGCGAACACCGGGGAGCTGTTTTTT
>TRBJ1-1|-|-|TRBV7-3
CASSLYEYTEAFF
TGTGCCAGCAGCTTATACGAGTACACTGAAGCTTTCTTT
>TRBJ2-3|-|-|TRBV9
CASSPGASSTDTQYF
TGTGCCAGCAGCCCAGGCGCCTCTAGCACAGATACGCAGTATTTT
>TRBJ1-5|few|-|TRBV2
CASSAQGLENQPQHF
TGTGCCAGCAGCGCCCAGGGACTCGAGAATCAGCCCCAGCATTTT
>TRBJ2-1|-|TRBD2|TRBV4-1
CASSQDRQGSGVDEQFF
TGCGCCAGCAGCCAAGATAGGCAGGGTAGCGGGGTCGATGAGCAGTTCTTC
>TRBJ2-5|-|TRBD2|TRBV9
CASSVTAYGTSGGETQYF
TGTGCCAGCAGCGTAACGGCCTACGGGACTAGCGGGGGCGAGACCCAGTACTTC
>TRBJ2-3|-|TRBD2|TRBV6-6
CASTETSLTDTQYF
TGTGCCAGCACCGAGACTAGCCTTACAGATACGCAGTATTTT
>TRBJ2-3|-|-|TRBV27
CASSPGSSTDTQYF
TGTGCCAGCAGTCCCGGGTCCAGCACAGATACGCAGTATTTT
>TRBJ1-1|-|-|TRBV14
CASSFGGRTEAFF
TGTGCCAGCAGCTTCGGGGGGAGAACTGAAGCTTTCTTT
>TRBJ1-1|once|-|TRBV7-9
CASSRGTEAFF
TGTGCCAGCAGCCGGGGTACTGAAGCTTTCTTT
>TRBJ2-6|-|-|TRBV18
CASSSTGNSGANVLTF
TGTGCCAGCTCATCCACAGGAAACTCTGGGGCCAACGTCCTGACTTTC
>TRBJ2-1|-|TRBD2|TRBV7-2
CASSPRGLAGGYNEQFF
TGTGCCAGCAGCCCTAGGGGTCTAGCGGGGGGGTACAATGAGCAGTTCTTC
>TRBJ1-1|-|-|TRBV6-2/TRBV6-3
CASSTVHTEAFF
TGTGCCAGCAGCACTGTTCACACTGAAGCTTTCTTT
>TRBJ2-5|-|TRBD1|TRBV9
CASSDPGQRWTQYF
TGTGCCAGCAGCGACCCGGGACAGCGGTGGACCCAGTACTTC
>TRBJ2-7|-|TRBD2|TRBV27
CASSLFLAGNYEQYF
TGTGCCAGCAGTTTATTCCTAGCGGGGAACTACGAGCAGTACTTC
>TRBJ2-1|-|TRBD1|TRBV19
CASRDGQGQVGYNEQFF
TGTGCCAGTAGGGACGGACAGGGACAAGTGGGATACAATGAGCAGTTCTTC
>TRBJ1-2|-|-|TRBV10-3
CAISAGRLTEGYTF
TGTGCCATCAGCGCGGGACGGTTGACGGAAGGCTACACCTTC
>TRBJ1-2|-|-|TRBV19
CASTDPGQGGSYTF
TGTGCCAGTACCGATCCAGGGCAGGGCGGGAGCTACACCTTC